What follows describes a single T cell receptor (beta chain). Its antigen is currently unknown. Source study methods: Out-of-frame sequences were removed, leaving some 2 million distinct TCRbeta sequences. Sequenced by immunoSEQ multiplex PCR; TCRdb stores in-frame clones only, minus some. V and J calls and clone size follow that table, whereas D and trimming were derived from the DNA. Among fewer than 35,000 clones, roughly 76% were seen once, and the ten largest hold 0.85% to 1.1%. The data are from a study of memory CD4+ T cells and cytomegalovirus serostatus. General study points: 67 of 164 known CMV-associated TCRbeta sequences appeared in CD4+ memory. Suggested: most of the CMV-linked TCR signature lies in CD4+ memory cells. Repertoires predicted CMV serostatus with median bootstrapped AUC of about 0.95.

Single viable CD3+CD4+CD8-CD45RO+ cells were sorted as the memory CD4+ T cells. V gave up 5 bases and J gave up 12 bases; unmatched junction bases: 6. The germline V gene has CDR1 SGHTA and CDR2 FQGNSA. The CDR3 spans 13 residues. This TCR came from an adult in good health and CMV-seronegative. Sequenced material: memory CD4+ T cells from blood. The chain carries TRBV7-2 and TRBJ2-7, with 14 nucleotides matching TRBD2. DNA for the CDR3: TGTGCCAGCAGCCTCGGGACTAGCGGGAGTCCGTACTTC. Amino acids: CASSLGTSGSPYF.